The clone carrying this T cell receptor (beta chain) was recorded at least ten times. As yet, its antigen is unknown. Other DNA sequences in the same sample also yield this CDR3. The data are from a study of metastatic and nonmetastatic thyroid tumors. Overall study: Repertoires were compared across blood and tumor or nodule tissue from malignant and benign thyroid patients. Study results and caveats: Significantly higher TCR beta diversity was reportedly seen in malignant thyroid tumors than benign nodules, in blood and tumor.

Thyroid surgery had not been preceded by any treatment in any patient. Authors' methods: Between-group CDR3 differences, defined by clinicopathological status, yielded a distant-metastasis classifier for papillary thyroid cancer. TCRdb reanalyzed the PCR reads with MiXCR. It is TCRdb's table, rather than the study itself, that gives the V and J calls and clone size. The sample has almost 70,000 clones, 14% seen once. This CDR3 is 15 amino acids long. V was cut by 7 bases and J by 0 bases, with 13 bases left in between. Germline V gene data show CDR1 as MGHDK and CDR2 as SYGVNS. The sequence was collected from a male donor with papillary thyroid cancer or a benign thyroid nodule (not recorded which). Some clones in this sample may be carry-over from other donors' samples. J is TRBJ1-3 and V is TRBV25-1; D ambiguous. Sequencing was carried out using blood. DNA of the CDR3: TGTGCCAGCACGGGCGGAACAAACTCTGGAAACACCATATATTTT. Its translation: CASTGGTNSGNTIYF.